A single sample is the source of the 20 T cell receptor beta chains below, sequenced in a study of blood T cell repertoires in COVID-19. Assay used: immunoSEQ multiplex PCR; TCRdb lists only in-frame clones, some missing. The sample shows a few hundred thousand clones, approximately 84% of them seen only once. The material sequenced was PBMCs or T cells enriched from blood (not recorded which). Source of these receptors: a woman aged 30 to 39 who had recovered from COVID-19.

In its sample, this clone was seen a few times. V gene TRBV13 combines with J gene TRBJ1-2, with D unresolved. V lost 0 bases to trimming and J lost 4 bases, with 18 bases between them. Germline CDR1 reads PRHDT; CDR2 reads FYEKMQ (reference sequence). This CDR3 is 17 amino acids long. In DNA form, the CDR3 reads TGTGCCAGCAGCTTAGGCGTCGGTTCCCGGTCAGGCTATGGCTACACCTTC. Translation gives CASSLGVGSRSGYGYTF.

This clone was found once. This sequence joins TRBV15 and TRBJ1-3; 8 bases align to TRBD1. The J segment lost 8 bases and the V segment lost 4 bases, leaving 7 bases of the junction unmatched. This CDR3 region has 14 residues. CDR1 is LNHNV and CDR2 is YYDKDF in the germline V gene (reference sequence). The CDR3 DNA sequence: TGTGCCACCAGCACGGACAGGGTCGGAGACACCATATATTTT. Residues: CATSTDRVGDTIYF.

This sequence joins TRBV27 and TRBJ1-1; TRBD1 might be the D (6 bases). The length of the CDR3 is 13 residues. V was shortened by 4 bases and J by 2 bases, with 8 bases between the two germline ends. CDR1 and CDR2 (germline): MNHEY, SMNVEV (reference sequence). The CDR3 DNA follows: TGTGCCAGCAGTTCAGGGGTAAACACTGAAGCTTTCTTT. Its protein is CASSSGVNTEAFF.

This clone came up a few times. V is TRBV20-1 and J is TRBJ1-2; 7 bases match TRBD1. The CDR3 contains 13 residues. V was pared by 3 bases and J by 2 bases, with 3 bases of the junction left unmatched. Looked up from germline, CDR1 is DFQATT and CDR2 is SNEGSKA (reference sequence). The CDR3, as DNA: TGCAGTGCTAGTATACAGGGGAACTATGGCTACACCTTC. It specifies CSASIQGNYGYTF.

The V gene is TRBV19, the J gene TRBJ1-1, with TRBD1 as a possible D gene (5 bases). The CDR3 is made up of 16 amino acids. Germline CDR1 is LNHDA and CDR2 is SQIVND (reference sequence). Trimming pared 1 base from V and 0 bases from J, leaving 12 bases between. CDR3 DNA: TGTGCCAGTAGTATAGTGCCAGGGATCATGAACACTGAAGCTTTCTTT. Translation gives CASSIVPGIMNTEAFF. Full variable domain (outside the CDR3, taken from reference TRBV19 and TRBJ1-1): DGGITQSPKYLFRKEGQNVTLSCEQNLNHDAMYWYRQDPGQGLRLIYYSQIVNDFQKGDIAEGYSVSREKKESFPLTVTSAQKNPTAFYLCASSIVPGIMNTEAFFGQGTRLTVV.

CDR3 in DNA: TGTGCCAGCAGCCCCACAGGGGGTTTTGGAAACACCATATATTTT. As protein: CASSPTGGFGNTIYF. This chain connects TRBV7-2 to TRBJ1-3, with 8 bases matching TRBD1. Germline CDR1 is SGHTA and CDR2 is FQGNSA. After removal of 5 bases from V and 3 bases from J, the junction contained 6 bases not matched to a gene. The CDR3 runs to 15 residues.

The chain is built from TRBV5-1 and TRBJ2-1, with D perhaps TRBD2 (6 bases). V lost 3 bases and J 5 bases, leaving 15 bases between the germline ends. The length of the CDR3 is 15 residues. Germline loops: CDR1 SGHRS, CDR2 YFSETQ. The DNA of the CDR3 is TGCGCCAGCAGCTCCGTAGCGGCGGCCCACAATGAGCAGTTCTTC. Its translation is CASSSVAAAHNEQFF.

CDR3 nucleotides: TGTGCCAGTAGGACTCTGACAGCAACTAATGAAAAACTGTTTTTT. Protein product: CASRTLTATNEKLFF. This sequence joins TRBV19 and TRBJ1-4; TRBD1 might be the D (5 bases). V lost 6 bases and J 0 bases, leaving 11 bases between the germline ends. Germline V lookup: CDR1 LNHDA, CDR2 SQIVND (reference sequence). This CDR3 has 15 amino acids.

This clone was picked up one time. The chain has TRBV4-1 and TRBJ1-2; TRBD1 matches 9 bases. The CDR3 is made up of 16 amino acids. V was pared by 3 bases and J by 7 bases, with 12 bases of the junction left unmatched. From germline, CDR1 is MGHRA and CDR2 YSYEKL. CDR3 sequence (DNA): TGCGCCAGCAGCCAGGGACAGGGCGATTTTTCGCTTGGCTACACCTTC. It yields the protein CASSQGQGDFSLGYTF.

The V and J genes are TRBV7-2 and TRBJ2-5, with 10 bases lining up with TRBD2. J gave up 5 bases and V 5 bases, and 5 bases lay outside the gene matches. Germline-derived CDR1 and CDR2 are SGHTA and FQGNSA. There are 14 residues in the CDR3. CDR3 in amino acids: CASSPAGGTETQYF. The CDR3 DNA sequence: TGTGCCAGCAGCCCAGCGGGGGGGACGGAGACCCAGTACTTC.

In nucleotides, the CDR3 is TGTGCCAGCAGCTTAGCGGGCGGGGGGGCTTATAATGAGCAGTTCTTC. Amino acid sequence: CASSLAGGGAYNEQFF. The chain links TRBV11-3 to TRBJ2-1, with 9 bases identical to TRBD2. This CDR3 is built from 16 residues. Germline-derived CDR1 and CDR2 are SGHNT and YENEEA. J gave up 7 bases and V 1 base, and 8 bases lay outside the gene matches. Combining the CDR3 with reference TRBV11-3 and TRBJ2-1 gives the whole variable domain EAGVVQSPRYKIIEKKQPVAFWCNPISGHNTLYWYLQNLGQGPELLIRYENEEAVDDSQLPKDRFSAERLKGVDSTLKIQPAELGDSAVYLCASSLAGGGAYNEQFFGPGTRLTVL.

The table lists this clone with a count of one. The DNA of the CDR3 is TGTGCCTGGAGAGGGGTCCCCACCTATAATTCACCCCTCCACTTT. Translated, it gives CAWRGVPTYNSPLHF. This rearrangement joins TRBV30 to TRBJ1-6; D is possibly TRBD1 (5 bases). The CDR3 has 15 residues. V was cut by 3 bases and J by 2 bases, with 11 bases left in between. Germline V CDR1 and CDR2: GTSNPN, SVGIG (reference sequence).

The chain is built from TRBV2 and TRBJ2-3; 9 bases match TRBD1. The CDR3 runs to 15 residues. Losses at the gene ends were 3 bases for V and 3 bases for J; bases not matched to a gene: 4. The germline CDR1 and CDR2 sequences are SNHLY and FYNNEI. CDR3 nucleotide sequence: TGTGCCAGCAGTGACGGGACAGGGCAGACAGATACGCAGTATTTT. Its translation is CASSDGTGQTDTQYF.

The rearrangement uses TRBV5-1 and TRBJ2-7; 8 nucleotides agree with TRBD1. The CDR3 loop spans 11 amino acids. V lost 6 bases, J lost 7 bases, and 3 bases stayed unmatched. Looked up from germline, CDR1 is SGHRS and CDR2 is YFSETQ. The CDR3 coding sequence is TGCGCCAGCAACCGACAGGGGGAGCAGTACTTC. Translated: CASNRQGEQYF.

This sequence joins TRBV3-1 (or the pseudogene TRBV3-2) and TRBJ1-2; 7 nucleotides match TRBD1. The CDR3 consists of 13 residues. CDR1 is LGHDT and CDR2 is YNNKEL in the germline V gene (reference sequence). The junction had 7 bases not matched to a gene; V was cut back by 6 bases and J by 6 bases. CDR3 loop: CASRETGIHGYTF. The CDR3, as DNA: TGTGCCAGCAGGGAGACAGGGATCCATGGCTACACCTTC.

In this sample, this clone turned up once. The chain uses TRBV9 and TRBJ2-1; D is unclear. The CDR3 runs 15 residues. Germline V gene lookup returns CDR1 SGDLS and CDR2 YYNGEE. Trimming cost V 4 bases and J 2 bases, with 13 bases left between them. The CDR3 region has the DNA TGTGCCAGCAGCTCAGACGGGTTAGCCTACAATGAGCAGTTCTTC. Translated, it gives CASSSDGLAYNEQFF.

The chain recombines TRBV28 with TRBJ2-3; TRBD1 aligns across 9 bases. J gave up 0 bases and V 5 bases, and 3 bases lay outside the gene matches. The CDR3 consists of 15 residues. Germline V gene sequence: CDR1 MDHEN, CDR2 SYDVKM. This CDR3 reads CASSPGTGSTDTQYF. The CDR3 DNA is TGTGCCAGCAGTCCCGGGACAGGGAGCACAGATACGCAGTATTTT.

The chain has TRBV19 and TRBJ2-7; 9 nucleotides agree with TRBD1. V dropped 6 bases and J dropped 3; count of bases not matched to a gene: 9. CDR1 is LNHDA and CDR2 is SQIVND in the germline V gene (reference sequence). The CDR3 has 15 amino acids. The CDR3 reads CASSQNRGRDYEQYF. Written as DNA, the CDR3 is TGTGCCAGTAGCCAAAACAGGGGGCGCGACTACGAGCAGTACTTC.

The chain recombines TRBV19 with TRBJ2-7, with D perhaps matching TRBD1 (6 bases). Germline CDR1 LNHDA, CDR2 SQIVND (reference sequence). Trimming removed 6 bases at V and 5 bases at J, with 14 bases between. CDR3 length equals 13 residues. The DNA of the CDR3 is TGTGCCAGTAGCCACTACAGGGTGAACGAGCAGTACTTC. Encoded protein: CASSHYRVNEQYF.

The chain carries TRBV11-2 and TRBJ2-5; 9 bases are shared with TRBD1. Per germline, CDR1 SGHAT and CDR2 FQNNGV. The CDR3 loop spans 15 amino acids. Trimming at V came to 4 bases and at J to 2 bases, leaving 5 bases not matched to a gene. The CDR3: CASSSLDRGQETQYF. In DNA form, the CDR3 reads TGTGCCAGCAGCTCCTTGGACAGGGGACAAGAGACCCAGTACTTC. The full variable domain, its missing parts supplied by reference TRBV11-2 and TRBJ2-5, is EAGVAQSPRYKIIEKRQSVAFWCNPISGHATLYWYQQILGQGPKLLIQFQNNGVVDDSQLPKDRFSAERLKGVDSTLKIQPAKLEDSAVYLCASSSLDRGQETQYFGPGTRLLVL.